This TCR beta chain appears in the sequencing data of a study of blood T cells in healthy people across ages. This clonotype has only a few counts. Its antigen is currently unknown. Study-level points and caveats: A strong correlation was seen between TCR beta diversity and naive T cell percentage.

Primers used in a second PCR of about 6 to 11 cycles were a sample-barcoded 5' primer and a J-beta primer mix. TCRdb fed the 5' RACE reads into MiXCR, producing one record per CDR3 protein. Among hundreds of thousands of distinct CDR3 sequences listed, 22% were seen once. This TCR was recovered from a man aged 65 to 79 in good health. The sample taken for sequencing was blood.

The CDR3 sequence is CASSISVSGRGETQYF. DNA for the CDR3: TGTGCCAGTAGTATAAGTGTTTCGGGTCGTGGGGAGACCCAGTACTTC. V gene TRBV19 combines with J gene TRBJ2-5, with no clear D. Germline lookup yields CDR1 LNHDA and CDR2 SQIVND (reference sequence). The ends were cut back, 2 bases at V and 5 bases at J, with 18 bases in the middle. The length of the CDR3 is 16 residues.